This is a list of T cell receptor beta chains from one sample in a study of vaccination effects on CD4 cells after COVID-19. Clones were sequenced by immunoSEQ multiplex PCR, and TCRdb holds only the in-frame ones, with some missing. The sample consists of tens of thousands of clones, 73% of them appearing once. No antigens are known for them. The sequences come from CD4+ T cells from PBMCs cultured with HCoV-229E spike peptides, collected after COVID-19 vaccination. All receptors derive from a human donor who received a COVID-19 vaccine. Each CDR3 is given with its conserved first and last residue. A D gene is named only where the DNA matches it firmly. Clone size is not always given. Where it is, it says once, few, many or a class for expanded clones.

TRBV23-1	15	-	TRBJ2-2	-	TGCGCCAGCAGCCATCAGGCAGTGAACACCGGGGAGCTGTTTTTT	CASSHQAVNTGELFF
TRBV4-3	14	once	TRBJ1-4	-	TGCGCCAGCAGCCAGCAAGGGCAAGATGAAAAACTGTTTTTT	CASSQQGQDEKLFF
TRBV2	15	few	TRBJ1-6	-	TGTGCCAGCGAGATTAGAGCAGAGACCAATTCACCCCTCCACTTT	CASEIRAETNSPLHF
TRBV4-2	18	-	TRBJ2-5	TRBD2	TGTGCCAGCAGCCTCACATGGACTAGCGGGGGGTTTCAAGAGACCCAGTACTTC	CASSLTWTSGGFQETQYF
TRBV3-1/TRBV3-2	13	-	TRBJ1-1	-	TGTGCCAGCAGCAACACAGGAAACACTGAAGCTTTCTTT	CASSNTGNTEAFF
TRBV5-1	13	few	TRBJ1-1	-	TGCGCCAGCAGCTTGGGGGGAAACACTGAAGCTTTCTTT	CASSLGGNTEAFF
TRBV18	15	few	TRBJ1-2	TRBD1	TGTGCCAGCTCACCACCGAACAGGGGGGAAGTCGGCTACACCTTC	CASSPPNRGEVGYTF
TRBV30	12	few	TRBJ2-3	-	TGTGCCTGGAGTGGAACGGCGGATACGCAGTATTTT	CAWSGTADTQYF
TRBV7-9	12	-	TRBJ1-1	-	TGTGCCAGCAGCTTAGAGCAGACTGAAGCTTTCTTT	CASSLEQTEAFF
TRBV3-1/TRBV3-2	15	-	TRBJ1-3	-	TGTGCCAGCAGCCAAGATCGCCAGGGGGGAAACACCATATATTTT	CASSQDRQGGNTIYF
TRBV18	15	-	TRBJ1-5	-	TGTGCCAGCTCACTCACCACAGGGAACAATCAGCCCCAGCATTTT	CASSLTTGNNQPQHF
TRBV4-2	15	once	TRBJ2-2	-	TGTGCCAGCAGCCAAGAGGGCAGGGACACCGGGGAGCTGTTTTTT	CASSQEGRDTGELFF
TRBV5-8	13	-	TRBJ1-6	-	TGTGCCAGTTCGGGCTCCTATAATTCACCCCTCCACTTT	CASSGSYNSPLHF
TRBV5-5	12	few	TRBJ2-1	TRBD1	TGTGCCAGCAGCACGTGGACAGGCGAGCAGTTCTTC	CASSTWTGEQFF
TRBV10-3	13	-	TRBJ1-1	TRBD1	TGTGCCATCACAGCGGACAGGGGAACTGAAGCTTTCTTT	CAITADRGTEAFF
TRBV6-5	14	-	TRBJ1-5	-	TGTGCCAGCAGTTACTCTCGCGAGACTCAGCCCCAGCATTTT	CASSYSRETQPQHF
TRBV12-3/TRBV12-4	13	once	TRBJ1-4	-	TGTGCCAGCACGGACAGTTTTAGAGAAAAACTGTTTTTT	CASTDSFREKLFF
TRBV30	15	once	TRBJ1-2	-	TGTGCCTGGAGCCCCAAGGGGTATGTGGGCTATGGCTACACCTTC	CAWSPKGYVGYGYTF
TRBV19	14	-	TRBJ1-4	-	TGTGCCAGTAAGGATGGGCCGGTTAATGAAAAACTGTTTTTT	CASKDGPVNEKLFF
TRBV24-1	15	-	TRBJ2-1	TRBD1	TGTGCCACCAGTGATGGGACAGGGGGCTACAATGAGCAGTTCTTC	CATSDGTGGYNEQFF
TRBV5-1	14	-	TRBJ1-1	-	TGCGCCAGCAGCTTGCAGGGACTGGGCACTGAAGCTTTCTTT	CASSLQGLGTEAFF
TRBV11-3	14	-	TRBJ1-2	-	TGTGCCAGCAGCTTAGCGGACCGGGTATTATGTGGGACCTTC	CASSLADRVLCGTF
TRBV7-3	14	few	TRBJ2-3	-	TGTGCCAGCAGCTTATTGCGGCCCCCGGATACGCAGTATTTT	CASSLLRPPDTQYF
TRBV5-8	11	once	TRBJ1-1	-	TGTGCCAGCAGCCCCAACACTGAAGCTTTCTTT	CASSPNTEAFF
TRBV28	15	once	TRBJ2-1	TRBD2	TGTGCCAGCAGGACCCAGCGGGGGGGCCGAGATGAGCAGTTCTTC	CASRTQRGGRDEQFF
TRBV4-1	17	few	TRBJ1-6	-	TGCGCCAGCAGCCAAGGACAGGCGATGAGTTATAATTCACCCCTCCACTTT	CASSQGQAMSYNSPLHF
TRBV21-1	19	few	TRBJ2-4	-	TGTGCCAGCAGCAGTCGACTAGGGACTAGCGGGGGGGCCAAAAACATTCAGTACTTC	CASSSRLGTSGGAKNIQYF
TRBV3-1/TRBV3-2	13	-	TRBJ2-5	TRBD1	TGTGCCAGCAGTCGACAGGGCGCCGAGACCCAGTACTTC	CASSRQGAETQYF
TRBV5-1	15	-	TRBJ1-2	TRBD1	TGCGCCAGCAGCTTGCGACAGGGGGGCCACTATGGCTACACCTTC	CASSLRQGGHYGYTF